This TCR beta chain appears in the sequencing data of a study of cytomegalovirus exposure and HLA in healthy donors. The PCR was carried out with 60 Vbeta primers and 13 Jbeta primers. Libraries were prepared by immunoSEQ multiplex PCR; TCRdb keeps only in-frame clonotypes and omits some of them. Of 95,000 to 110,000 clones in the sample, 76% are singletons; the top ten hold around 5%. The CDR3 runs to 15 residues. V gave up 8 bases and J gave up 0 bases; unmatched junction bases: 8. Per germline, CDR1 LNHDA and CDR2 SQIVND (reference sequence). The rearrangement uses TRBV19 and TRBJ1-1; TRBD1 matches at 8 bases. Sequenced material: PBMCs. The TCR comes from a woman aged 18-29 years in good health and CMV-seropositive. CDR3 DNA sequence: TGTGCCAGTGGAAGGACAGGGAGCGTGAACACTGAAGCTTTCTTT. This translates into CASGRTGSVNTEAFF.